This T cell receptor (beta chain) is drawn from a study of long-term antiretroviral therapy in people with HIV. A v3.0 immunoSEQ assay was performed at survey level. The protocol was immunoSEQ multiplex PCR, while the TCRdb copy is restricted to in-frame clones and leaves out a portion. The data hold roughly 17,000 clones, with 90% to 95% observed a single time. Trimming left V 3 bases short and J 7 bases short, with 14 bases between. The CDR3 is 14 amino acids. Germline V gene lookup returns CDR1 SGHTA and CDR2 FQGNSA. This rearrangement joins TRBV7-2 to TRBJ2-3; D unclear. The TCR was taken from a man aged 25-45 years with HIV. The sample in question was unsorted PBMCs, obtained more than 10 years after starting antiretroviral therapy. CDR3 DNA sequence: TGTGCCAGCAGCTTCACAGAAGGGCAGCATACGCAGTATTTT. It specifies CASSFTEGQHTQYF.